This TCR beta chain was found in a study of vaccination effects on CD4 cells after COVID-19. Repertoires were generated with immunoSEQ multiplex PCR, while TCRdb's copy carries only in-frame clones and drops some. Altogether more than 45,000 clones are present, roughly 77% being singletons, with the ten largest covering about 5.4%. Germline CDR1 is SGHNT and CDR2 is YENEEA. CDR3 size: 17 residues. With V trimmed by 2 bases and J by 1 base, 6 bases remained unmatched. A remark on this clone: Its target is not known.

Expansion of antigen-specific CD4+ T cells with viral peptide pools was carried out by the ViraFEST assay before sequencing. Researchers isolated CD4+ T cells once approximately ten days of culture had elapsed. According to PCR results, the person was infected with SARS-CoV-2 between March and December 2020. Researchers swapped half the medium for IL-2 medium on both days 3 and 7. This TCR was recovered from a human donor who had a prior SARS-CoV-2 infection. V and J are TRBV11-3 and TRBJ2-3; TRBD2 matches 10 bases. Here the sequenced sample was CD4+ T cells from PBMCs cultured with HIV peptides, taken before COVID-19 vaccination. Specified subset: HIV-1 Nef peptide pool negative control/reference culture. The CDR3 nucleotides are TGTGCCAGCAGCTTACCCCTAGCGGGAGTCGGCACAGATACGCAGTATTTT. This encodes CASSLPLAGVGTDTQYF.